One and the same sample provided the 26 T cell receptor beta chains below, sequenced in a study of sequential checkpoint blockade in melanoma. Treatment reported: randomized to nivolumab then ipilimumab (arm A) or the reverse (arm B). Data came from immunoSEQ multiplex PCR; TCRdb stores just in-frame clones and leaves some out. This sample carries about 22,000 clones, more than 80% of them seen once, and the ten largest clones take roughly a tenth. The sample here was CD8+ T cells sorted from blood (inferred from file names), taken from a patient given nivolumab and ipilimumab in sequence. These receptors originate from a human donor with melanoma.

The chain joins TRBV28 to TRBJ2-7; weak D call: TRBD1 (6 bases). CDR1 is MDHEN, CDR2 SYDVKM, per germline. Between the trimmed V and J ends, which lost 6 bases and 11 bases, there was a span of 17 bases. This CDR3 spans 12 amino acids. The CDR3 DNA follows: TGTGCCAGCAGACCCCCGGACAGTCGTGAGTACTTC. Its translation: CASRPPDSREYF.

The DNA for the CDR3 is TGTGCCAGCAGCCCCGGGGTGAGGACAGGGTCGAGGACTAACTATGGCTACACCTTC. This translates into CASSPGVRTGSRTNYGYTF. V gene TRBV9 combines with J gene TRBJ1-2, with TRBD1 identical over 8 bases. The V gene's germline CDR1 is SGDLS and CDR2 YYNGEE. Trimming at V came to 4 bases and at J to 0 bases, leaving 17 bases not matched to a gene. The CDR3 has 19 residues.

This rearrangement joins TRBV9 to TRBJ2-2; D perhaps matches TRBD1 (5 bases). Trimming removed 0 bases at V and 6 bases at J, with 18 bases between. Germline assignment: CDR1 SGDLS and CDR2 YYNGEE. This CDR3 spans 17 amino acids. The CDR3 sequence: CASSVARTLLGAGELFF. The CDR3 DNA sequence: TGTGCCAGCAGCGTAGCAAGGACACTCCTAGGCGCCGGGGAGCTGTTTTTT.

In nucleotides, the CDR3 is TGTGCCAGCAGTTACAGTAACAGGGCTTACGAGCAGTACTTC. Translating gives CASSYSNRAYEQYF. V and J are TRBV25-1 and TRBJ2-7; weak D call: TRBD1 (6 bases). The V end was cut by 5 bases, the J end by 4 bases, with 15 bases between. CDR1 MGHDK and CDR2 SYGVNS come from the germline V gene. CDR3 length equals 14 residues.

This clone was detected only a few times. The V and J genes are TRBV5-1 and TRBJ2-7; a weak D match, TRBD1 (6 bases). CDR3 length: 13 residues. Per germline, CDR1 SGHRS and CDR2 YFSETQ. The germline V and J ends were trimmed by 3 bases and 4 bases, with 11 bases remaining between them. The CDR3 sequence: CASSSGTIYEQYF. CDR3 nucleotide sequence: TGCGCCAGCAGCTCCGGGACAATTTACGAGCAGTACTTC.

The chain recombines TRBV4-1 with TRBJ2-2, with 8 bases lining up with TRBD2. Germline V CDR1 and CDR2: MGHRA, YSYEKL. The length of the CDR3 is 17 residues. V shed 3 bases, J shed 8 bases, and the junction held 14 bases outside the gene matches. CDR3 protein: CASSHHQRTSPGGELFF. The CDR3 coding sequence is TGCGCCAGCAGCCACCATCAGCGGACTAGCCCAGGGGGGGAGCTGTTTTTT.

The chain uses TRBV4-1 and TRBJ2-7, with 7 positions matching TRBD1. This CDR3 is built from 15 residues. Trimming at V came to 3 bases and at J to 3 bases, leaving 8 bases not matched to a gene. The germline CDR1 and CDR2 sequences are MGHRA and YSYEKL. The CDR3 loop reads CASSHRGTLNYEQYF. The CDR3 coding sequence is TGCGCCAGCAGCCACAGGGGGACCTTAAACTACGAGCAGTACTTC.

This chain joins TRBV19 and TRBJ1-2; TRBD1 matches at 7 bases. The CDR3 runs to 14 residues. With 0 bases clipped from V and 4 bases from J, the junction kept 2 bases outside the gene matches. Germline loops: CDR1 LNHDA, CDR2 SQIVND (reference sequence). CDR3 sequence (DNA): TGTGCCAGTAGTATAGATGGGGACAGCTATGGCTACACCTTC. Translation gives CASSIDGDSYGYTF.

The chain couples TRBV2 to TRBJ1-6; D might be TRBD1 (6 bases). Germline V gene data show CDR1 as SNHLY and CDR2 as FYNNEI. V was clipped by 8 bases and J by 3 bases, with 14 bases between them. CDR3 size: 15 residues. The CDR3, as DNA: TGTGCCAGCCTTAGGGGGGGCGTCTATAATTCACCCCTCCACTTT. Its translation: CASLRGGVYNSPLHF.

The chain joins TRBV11-2 to TRBJ1-2; unclear D gene. The germline CDR1 and CDR2 sequences are SGHAT and FQNNGV. The CDR3 consists of 13 residues. V lost 5 bases and J lost 6, with 13 bases in between. In DNA, the CDR3 is TGTGCCAGCAGCCCCGGTTTGAGGGATGGCTACACCTTC. Translation gives CASSPGLRDGYTF.

This chain links TRBV10-2 with TRBJ1-1; maybe TRBD1 (6 bases). The CDR3 contains 12 residues. V gave up 3 bases and J gave up 7 bases, with 9 bases separating them. The germline V gene has CDR1 WSHSY and CDR2 SAAADI. The CDR3 loop reads CASSDTGFEAFF. The CDR3 coding sequence is TGCGCCAGCAGTGATACAGGGTTTGAAGCTTTCTTT.

V gene TRBV7-2 combines with J gene TRBJ2-7, with unresolved D. The V gene lost 1 base and the J gene lost 3 bases, with 7 bases spanning the gap. This CDR3 region has 13 residues. Germline values: CDR1 SGHTA, CDR2 FQGNSA. The CDR3 bases are TGTGCCAGCAGCTTAGGGCCCCTCTACGAGCAGTACTTC. It translates to CASSLGPLYEQYF.

This chain links TRBV29-1 with TRBJ2-2; a possible D gene is TRBD1 (5 bases). Germline values: CDR1 SQVTM, CDR2 ANQGSEA. The length of the CDR3 is 15 residues. Trimming removed 1 base at V and 7 bases at J, with 16 bases between. In DNA, the CDR3 is TGCAGCGTTGAAGTCTGGACAAGCATGGGCGGGGAGCTGTTTTTT. As protein: CSVEVWTSMGGELFF.

This clone showed up just once. The chain combines TRBV7-9 with TRBJ2-3; 10 nucleotides align to TRBD2. The CDR3 length is 19 residues. The V gene's germline CDR1 is SEHNR and CDR2 FQNEAQ (reference sequence). The V segment lost 2 bases and the J segment 2 bases; nucleotides outside the gene matches: 13. DNA for the CDR3: TGTGCCAGCAGCTTACCGATCGGACTAGCGGTGGCTTCCACAGATACGCAGTATTTT. Protein sequence: CASSLPIGLAVASTDTQYF.

Only a few counts were recorded for this clone. J is TRBJ2-7 and V is TRBV4-1; 7 bases are shared with TRBD1. This CDR3 is 15 amino acids long. Germline CDR1 MGHRA, CDR2 YSYEKL. The J segment lost 3 bases and the V segment lost 2 bases, leaving 7 bases of the junction unmatched. CDR3 sequence: CASSQPEGANYEQYF. CDR3 DNA: TGCGCCAGCAGCCAACCCGAGGGGGCGAACTACGAGCAGTACTTC.

The rearrangement uses TRBV28 and TRBJ2-7; TRBD1 agrees at 7 bases. V shed 2 bases, J shed 6 bases, and the junction held 16 bases outside the gene matches. CDR1 and CDR2 from the germline V gene are MDHEN and SYDVKM. This CDR3 has 17 amino acids. CDR3 region: CASSLRAPYRGGGEQYF. The DNA for the CDR3 is TGTGCCAGCAGTTTAAGGGCACCCTACAGGGGCGGTGGCGAGCAGTACTTC.

The chain uses TRBV5-1 and TRBJ1-2, with TRBD1 matching 7 bases. The CDR3 contains 14 residues. Germline CDR1 and CDR2: SGHRS and YFSETQ. J was trimmed by 8 bases and V by 3 bases; bases with no gene match: 10. The CDR3: CASSSSQGTEGYTF. The CDR3 nucleotides are TGCGCCAGCAGCTCGTCACAGGGGACGGAGGGCTACACCTTC.

This rearrangement joins TRBV9 to TRBJ1-6; D remains unclear. Trimming left V 0 bases short and J 9 bases short, with 10 bases between. The CDR3 consists of 14 residues. CDR1 and CDR2 from the germline V gene are SGDLS and YYNGEE. The DNA of the CDR3 is TGTGCCAGCAGCGTAGGAGTAGGGAGTTCACCCCTCCACTTT. It is translated as CASSVGVGSSPLHF. Based on the CDR3 plus reference TRBV9 and TRBJ1-6, the full variable domain is DSGVTQTPKHLITATGQRVTLRCSPRSGDLSVYWYQQSLDQGLQFLIQYYNGEERAKGNILERFSAQQFPDLHSELNLSSLELGDSALYFCASSVGVGSSPLHFGNGTRLTVT.

V usage is TRBV4-1 and J usage is TRBJ1-5; D is perhaps TRBD1 (6 bases). The CDR3 totals 16 residues. V was clipped by 4 bases and J by 3 bases, with 16 bases between them. The V gene's germline CDR1 is MGHRA and CDR2 YSYEKL. CDR3 in DNA: TGCGCCAGCAGCCCAGGTTATGGGGGCCCCAATCAGCCCCAGCATTTT. The encoded protein is CASSPGYGGPNQPQHF.

The chain links TRBV28 to TRBJ1-1; 9 bases are a match to TRBD1. This CDR3 is 14 amino acids long. The trim removed 5 bases at V and 1 base at J, leaving 2 bases unmatched. Germline CDR1 is MDHEN and CDR2 is SYDVKM. In DNA form, the CDR3 reads TGTGCCAGCAGTGCACAGGGGGCGAACACTGAAGCTTTCTTT. Protein: CASSAQGANTEAFF. The full variable domain, with the rest looked up from reference TRBV28 and TRBJ1-1, is DVKVTQSSRYLVKRTGEKVFLECVQDMDHENMFWYRQDPGLGLRLIYFSYDVKMKEKGDIPEGYSVSREKKERFSLILESASTNQTSMYLCASSAQGANTEAFFGQGTRLTVV.

J is TRBJ2-2 and V is TRBV5-1, with 11 bases lining up with TRBD2. J lost 0 bases, V lost 4 bases, and 5 bases had no gene match. Germline V CDR1 and CDR2: SGHRS, YFSETQ. The CDR3 is 17 amino acids. CDR3 nucleotides: TGCGCCAGCAGCGCGACTAGCGGGACCGCGAACACCGGGGAGCTGTTTTTT. The encoded protein is CASSATSGTANTGELFF.

In this sample, this clone turned up once. CDR3 sequence (DNA): TGTGCCAGCAGCTTCAGAGGGACAGGGAACTACGAGCAGTACTTC. Amino acids: CASSFRGTGNYEQYF. The chain joins TRBV5-5 to TRBJ2-7, with TRBD1 identical over 9 bases. The CDR3 covers 15 residues. V gave up 2 bases and J gave up 3 bases; unmatched junction bases: 6. Looked up from germline, CDR1 is SGHKS and CDR2 is YYEKEE (reference sequence).

The CDR3 nucleotides are TGTGCCAGCAGCTCGATAACTAGCGGGGGGTTCGATGAGCAGTTCTTC. Translating gives CASSSITSGGFDEQFF. The chain joins TRBV5-5 to TRBJ2-1; 12 bases agree with TRBD2. The CDR3 totals 16 residues. Germline V CDR1 and CDR2: SGHKS, YYEKEE (reference sequence). V shed 3 bases, J shed 8 bases, and the junction held 9 bases outside the gene matches. The variable domain in full, with the rest retrieved from reference TRBV5-5 and TRBJ2-1, is DAGVTQSPTHLIKTRGQQVTLRCSPISGHKSVSWYQQVLGQGPQFIFQYYEKEERGRGNFPDRFSARQFPNYSSELNVNALLLGDSALYLCASSSITSGGFDEQFFGPGTRLTVL.

The rearrangement joins TRBV5-4 to TRBJ2-7, with 11 bases aligning to TRBD2. Germline V gene data show CDR1 as SGHNT and CDR2 as YYREEE (reference sequence). Trimming cost V 3 bases and J 3 bases; bases outside gene matches: 5. The CDR3 runs to 15 residues. The chain's CDR3 is CASSSGLADLYEQYF. For the CDR3, the DNA is TGTGCCAGCAGCTCGGGACTAGCGGACCTCTACGAGCAGTACTTC.

In its sample, this clone was seen once. The rearrangement uses TRBV9 and TRBJ2-7, with 13 positions matching TRBD2. The CDR3 spans 15 residues. The junction had 4 bases not matched to a gene; V was cut back by 3 bases and J by 4 bases. Looked up from germline, CDR1 is SGDLS and CDR2 is YYNGEE. CDR3 sequence (DNA): TGTGCCAGCAGCGGGGGACTAGCGGGATTGTACGAGCAGTACTTC. Residues: CASSGGLAGLYEQYF.

The chain joins TRBV5-1 to TRBJ1-2; D is unclear. Germline CDR1 and CDR2: SGHRS and YFSETQ. With 0 bases removed from V and 5 bases from J, the gap between germline ends came to 11 bases. This CDR3 spans 14 amino acids. The CDR3 is CASSLGGSGYGYTF. CDR3 nucleotides: TGCGCCAGCAGCTTGGGAGGGAGCGGATATGGCTACACCTTC.